Below are 5 T cell receptor beta chains sequenced from a single sample in a study of T cell clonality in common variable immunodeficiency. General study points: Reportedly, TCR beta sequences from common variable immunodeficiency showed fewer deletions and N-nucleotide insertions.

These receptors' targets are unknown. Sequenced by immunoSEQ multiplex PCR; TCRdb stores in-frame clones only, minus some. The sample holds approximately 30,000 clones, and no clone turns up only once. Sequencing was carried out using peripheral blood mononuclear cells. The receptors derive from a human donor with common variable immunodeficiency.

This clone was observed a handful of times. CDR3 protein: CASSFNLGGDEKLFF. Partial CDR3 DNA: TGTGCCAGCAGCTTCAATCTCGGGGGGGATGAAAAA. V usage is TRBV7-2 and J usage is TRBJ1-4; the D gene is possibly TRBD1 (5 bases). Coverage ceases 3 residues before the CDR3 finishes, and the germline J gene fills in the end. The CDR3 extends over 15 amino acids. Germline V gives CDR1 SGHTA, CDR2 FQGNSA. The V and J ends lost 3 bases and 6 bases respectively, with 14 bases between them.

This clone has a handful of counts. The read terminates 3 residues before the CDR3 end, so the remaining end is supplied by the germline J gene. The rearrangement joins TRBV7-6 to TRBJ1-2, with D hard to call. The CDR3 runs to 13 residues. Germline values: CDR1 SGHVS, CDR2 FNYEAQ. V was trimmed by 5 bases and J by 2 bases, leaving 9 bases between them. CDR3 bases read: TGTGCCAGCAGCCCAGACTCAAACTATGGC. Translating gives CASSPDSNYG. The whole CDR3 protein is CASSPDSNYGYTF.

A remark on this clone: A read error may produce the germline difference seen at one junction end. The sequenced fragment ends 3 residues before the CDR3 boundary, so the rest is inferred from the germline J gene. The V and J genes are TRBV7-7 and TRBJ2-2; D ambiguous. CDR1 and CDR2 (germline): SSHAT, FNYEAQ (reference sequence). There are 13 residues in the CDR3. The CDR3 sequence is CASSPGTTGELFF. Partial CDR3 DNA: TGTGCTAGCAGCCCCGGTACCACCGGGGAG.

This clone was seen ten or more times. The read stops 3 residues short of the end of the CDR3; the missing end is completed from the germline J gene. The rearrangement joins TRBV23-1 to TRBJ2-3; 7 positions match TRBD2. TRBV23-1 is an ORF, with its function uncertain. This CDR3 comprises 17 residues. V gave up 2 bases and J gave up 0 bases; unmatched junction bases: 8. The CDR3 spells CASSQRAAGISTDTQYF. CDR3 DNA (partial): TGCGCCAGCAGTCAACGTGCAGCGGGGATAAGCACAGATACG.

This clone has at least ten counts. The read comes to an end 3 residues before the CDR3 does, leaving the germline J gene to fill in the end. This chain uses TRBV18 with TRBJ2-5; 8 positions agree with TRBD1. Germline V CDR1 and CDR2: KGHSH, LQKENI. J gave up 7 bases and V 1 base, and 8 bases lay outside the gene matches. The CDR3 loop spans 15 amino acids. The CDR3 sequence is CASSPRETGDVTQYF. The sequenced CDR3 bases are TGTGCCAGCTCACCACGGGAGACAGGGGATGTGACC.